These 23 T cell receptor beta chains share one sample of origin, sequenced in a study of human T cells and chemical hapten exposure. The sample's time point: pre-sensitization, week 0. Sample treatment: therapeutic diphenylcyclopropenone sensitization with weekly scalp DPC. TCRdb passed the RACE reads through MiXCR, listing each CDR3 protein once. This sample carries around 110,000 distinct CDR3 sequences, roughly 12% of them seen once, and the ten largest clones take about 1.6%. The sample here was whole blood, taken in connection with sensitization to the hapten diphenylcyclopropenone (DPC). Receptor source: a woman in her forties or fifties with alopecia areata. Some clones in this sample may be carry-over from other donors' samples.

This clonotype was seen repeatedly, ten times or more. The chain combines TRBV27 with TRBJ2-7, with a weak D call TRBD2 (5 bases). V was pared by 3 bases and J by 3 bases, with 9 bases between. CDR3 size: 13 residues. The germline CDR1 and CDR2 sequences are MNHEY and SMNVEV (reference sequence). The CDR3: CASSFFEGYEQYF. CDR3 bases: TGTGCCAGCAGTTTTTTTGAGGGCTACGAGCAGTACTTC.

This clonotype was found a few times. V gene TRBV6-5 combines with J gene TRBJ2-5; TRBD2 aligns across 10 bases. Trimming cost V 5 bases and J 5 bases; bases outside gene matches: 11. The germline CDR1 and CDR2 sequences are MNHEY and SVGAGI. There are 16 residues in the CDR3. CDR3 nucleotide sequence: TGTGCCAGCAGTCTAGCGGGGGCATACGTGGGGGAGACCCAGTACTTC. Protein product: CASSLAGAYVGETQYF.

The chain couples TRBV25-1 to TRBJ2-7, with D perhaps assigned TRBD1 or TRBD2 (5 bases each). The CDR3 covers 15 residues. V lost 4 bases to trimming and J lost 4 bases, with 17 bases between them. Germline CDR1 is MGHDK and CDR2 is SYGVNS. CDR3 protein: CASSGSGTGRYEQYF. The CDR3 DNA sequence: TGTGCCAGCAGTGGATCCGGGACGGGGCGATACGAGCAGTACTTC.

This clonotype has only a few counts. The chain uses TRBV3-1 and TRBJ2-7; no reliable D call. The V gene lost 0 bases and the J gene lost 6 bases, with 3 bases spanning the gap. The germline gives CDR1 LGHDT, CDR2 YNNKEL (reference sequence). This CDR3 is 11 amino acids long. The CDR3 is CASSQEGEQYF. The CDR3 bases are TGTGCCAGCAGCCAAGAGGGCGAGCAGTACTTC.

At least ten counts were recorded for this clonotype. The CDR3 DNA is TGTGCCAGCAGTTTGACAGGGACAGATACGCAGTATTTT. This translates into CASSLTGTDTQYF. The rearrangement uses TRBV12-3 or TRBV12-4 and TRBJ2-3; 7 bases are a match to TRBD1. Losses at the gene ends were 3 bases for V and 3 bases for J; bases not matched to a gene: 0. The CDR3 sequence is 13 residues long.

This clonotype was seen ten or more times. The genes are TRBV27 and TRBJ2-3; 10 nucleotides agree with TRBD2. Germline loops: CDR1 MNHEY, CDR2 SMNVEV (reference sequence). The CDR3 is 15 amino acids. V lost 7 bases and J lost 2; bases outside the gene matches: 6. CDR3 nucleotides: TGTGCCAGCAACGCAGCGGGAGGGGCCACAGATACGCAGTATTTT. The encoded protein is CASNAAGGATDTQYF.

This clonotype was seen repeatedly, ten times or more. V is TRBV18 and J is TRBJ2-3; maybe TRBD2 (6 bases). The length of the CDR3 is 14 residues. Per the germline V gene, CDR1 is KGHSH and CDR2 is LQKENI. The V gene lost 4 bases and the J gene lost 3 bases, with 11 bases spanning the gap. CDR3 sequence (DNA): TGTGCCAGCTCACTTCGGGACTCAACAGATACGCAGTATTTT. As protein: CASSLRDSTDTQYF.

This clonotype was detected a few times. The chain has TRBV5-1 and TRBJ2-7, with a tentative D call TRBD1 (6 bases). This CDR3 comprises 15 residues. The V gene's germline CDR1 is SGHRS and CDR2 YFSETQ. Trimming took 0 bases from V and 1 from J, leaving 11 bases between them. DNA of the CDR3: TGCGCCAGCAGCTTGGCCGTAGGGGGTTCCTACGAGCAGTACTTC. This codes for CASSLAVGGSYEQYF.

This clonotype has more than one count but fewer than ten. The chain has TRBV11-3 and TRBJ1-1, with D possibly being TRBD1 (6 bases). V was pared by 8 bases and J by 0 bases, with 16 bases between. This CDR3 is built from 15 residues. Looked up from germline, CDR1 is SGHNT and CDR2 is YENEEA. The CDR3 coding sequence is TGTGCCAGCCCCGGGGGCCAGGAGATGAACACTGAAGCTTTCTTT. Protein: CASPGGQEMNTEAFF.

The rearrangement uses TRBV7-9 and TRBJ2-3, with D tentatively TRBD1 (6 bases). There are 15 residues in the CDR3. Per germline, CDR1 SEHNR and CDR2 FQNEAQ (reference sequence). Trimming cost V 0 bases and J 1 base, with 8 bases left between them. CDR3 nucleotide sequence: TGTGCCAGCAGCTTAGCGGCAGGGGGCACAGATACGCAGTATTTT. Translation gives CASSLAAGGTDTQYF. Using reference TRBV7-9 and TRBJ2-3 for the parts outside the CDR3, the full variable domain is DTGVSQNPRHKITKRGQNVTFRCDPISEHNRLYWYRQTLGQGPEFLTYFQNEAQLEKSRLLSDRFSAERPKGSFSTLEIQRTEQGDSAMYLCASSLAAGGTDTQYFGPGTRLTVL.

This clonotype was counted ten times or more. Here the CDR3 DNA reads TGTGCCAGCAGTTACGGGGTAGCGGGAGTAGAAGAGACCCAGTACTTC. Translation: CASSYGVAGVEETQYF. The chain recombines TRBV6-6 with TRBJ2-5, with 9 bases lining up with TRBD2. Per the germline V gene, CDR1 is MNHNY and CDR2 is SVGAGI (reference sequence). This CDR3 has 16 residues. Losses at the gene ends were 2 bases for V and 3 bases for J; bases not matched to a gene: 7.

This clonotype has a count of ten or more. The chain is built from TRBV12-3 or TRBV12-4 and TRBJ1-1, with D maybe TRBD1 (5 bases). The CDR3 is made up of 13 amino acids. V lost 6 bases and J 1 base, leaving 9 bases between the germline ends. CDR3: CASSLGQNTEAFF. The CDR3 nucleotides are TGTGCCAGCAGCCTTGGACAGAACACTGAAGCTTTCTTT.

This clonotype was recorded a few times. The CDR3 here is CASWTASTDTQYF. CDR3 coding DNA: TGTGCCAGCTGGACGGCGAGCACAGATACGCAGTATTTT. The V gene is TRBV19, the J gene TRBJ2-3; no reliable D call. Between the trimmed V and J ends, which lost 9 bases and 0 bases, there was a span of 10 bases. This CDR3 contains 13 residues. The V gene's germline CDR1 is LNHDA and CDR2 SQIVND (reference sequence).

This sequence joins TRBV11-2 and TRBJ2-1, with D possibly matching TRBD2 (6 bases). The CDR3 contains 12 residues. The V gene's germline CDR1 is SGHAT and CDR2 FQNNGV. Trimming pared 2 bases from V and 8 bases from J, leaving 7 bases between. The CDR3 here is CASSLRRDEQFF. CDR3 bases: TGTGCCAGCAGCTTACGGAGGGATGAGCAGTTCTTC.

This clonotype has only a few counts. CDR3 loop: CASKGPGLFSGANVLTF. In DNA form, the CDR3 reads TGTGCCAGCAAGGGCCCGGGTCTCTTCTCTGGGGCCAACGTCCTGACTTTC. V is TRBV7-2 and J is TRBJ2-6; D call uncertain. CDR1 is SGHTA and CDR2 is FQGNSA in the germline V gene. CDR3 length: 17 amino acids. The ends were cut back, 7 bases at V and 0 bases at J, with 16 bases in the middle.

This clonotype was seen repeatedly, ten times or more. The rearrangement joins TRBV7-9 to TRBJ2-3, with a possible D match to TRBD1 (6 bases). Germline V CDR1 and CDR2: SEHNR, FQNEAQ (reference sequence). The V end lost 5 bases, the J end lost 0 bases, and 12 bases lay between the germline ends. The CDR3 length is 15 residues. The CDR3 sequence is CASSIRTVSTDTQYF. The CDR3 DNA sequence: TGTGCCAGCAGCATTCGGACAGTTAGCACAGATACGCAGTATTTT. Full variable domain (remainder filled in from reference TRBV7-9 and TRBJ2-3): DTGVSQNPRHKITKRGQNVTFRCDPISEHNRLYWYRQTLGQGPEFLTYFQNEAQLEKSRLLSDRFSAERPKGSFSTLEIQRTEQGDSAMYLCASSIRTVSTDTQYFGPGTRLTVL.

Ten or more counts support this clonotype. This chain connects TRBV6-2 or TRBV6-3 to TRBJ2-1; D ambiguous. The CDR3 spans 13 residues. The V end lost 4 bases, the J end lost 9 bases, and 13 bases lay between the germline ends. Germline CDR1 MNHEY, CDR2 SVGEGT. CDR3 sequence (DNA): TGTGCCAGCAGTTCGCCGGTCGACGGTGAGCAGTTCTTC. Protein product: CASSSPVDGEQFF.

The chain links TRBV5-4 to TRBJ1-2; D gene uncertain. CDR1 SGHNT and CDR2 YYREEE come from the germline V gene (reference sequence). CDR3 length: 15 amino acids. V lost 0 bases and J lost 4, with 13 bases in between. The DNA of the CDR3 is TGTGCCAGCAGCTTGGACAGCAGTTTATTCTATGGCTACACCTTC. It is translated as CASSLDSSLFYGYTF.

This clonotype was seen only a few times. The chain joins TRBV18 to TRBJ2-7, with D maybe TRBD1 (6 bases). The CDR3 consists of 14 residues. The germline CDR1 and CDR2 sequences are KGHSH and LQKENI. The V end lost 4 bases, the J end lost 7 bases, and 17 bases lay between the germline ends. The CDR3 loop is CASSLVRTEGEQYF. Here the CDR3 DNA reads TGTGCCAGCTCACTGGTACGGACAGAGGGGGAGCAGTACTTC.

The sample holds many counts of this clonotype. The chain joins TRBV12-3 or TRBV12-4 to TRBJ2-4, with D possibly TRBD1 on 6 matching bases. V gave up 5 bases and J gave up 1 base, with 21 bases separating them. The CDR3 is 18 residues long. DNA of the CDR3: TGTGCCAGCAGTCACACCGCACAGGGATTTGTGGCCAAAAACATTCAGTACTTC. As protein: CASSHTAQGFVAKNIQYF.

This clonotype was counted between two and nine times. This chain joins TRBV3-1 and TRBJ1-6; no reliable D call. This CDR3 is built from 12 residues. The V and J ends lost 8 bases and 4 bases respectively, with 6 bases between them. Germline CDR1 is LGHDT and CDR2 is YNNKEL (reference sequence). The CDR3 here is CASGVYNSPLHF. CDR3 DNA sequence: TGTGCCAGCGGGGTTTATAATTCACCCCTCCACTTT.

The V and J genes are TRBV4-1 and TRBJ2-3; 7 bases line up with TRBD2. With V trimmed by 4 bases and J by 3 bases, 4 bases remained unmatched. This CDR3 has 14 residues. From germline, CDR1 is MGHRA and CDR2 YSYEKL. The CDR3 sequence: CASSRAGLTDTQYF. DNA for the CDR3: TGCGCCAGCAGCCGAGCGGGGCTTACAGATACGCAGTATTTT.

The V gene is TRBV9, the J gene TRBJ1-6; D gene ambiguous. V was trimmed by 6 bases and J by 11 bases, leaving 6 bases between them. The length of the CDR3 is 10 residues. Germline CDR1 reads SGDLS; CDR2 reads YYNGEE. CDR3 protein: CASTSAPLHF. As DNA, the CDR3 is TGTGCCAGCACCTCCGCACCCCTCCACTTT.